Sequencing of this T cell receptor (beta chain) was carried out in a study of early T cells in non-severe SARS-CoV-2 infection. In the library, individual cDNA molecules carried attached unique molecular identifiers. Using its own MiXCR run on the 5' RACE reads, TCRdb lists one record per CDR3 protein. Of more than 25,000 distinct CDR3 sequences listed, about 4.5% are singletons. By sample share, this clonotype is medium-sized. Trimming removed 5 bases from V and 0 bases from J; junction bases left unmatched: 6. The V gene's germline CDR1 is SGHTA and CDR2 FQGNSA. The CDR3 loop spans 17 amino acids. The J gene is TRBJ2-6, the V gene TRBV7-2; the match to TRBD1 covers 8 bases. Specimen: whole blood. The receptor was derived from an adult who was a healthcare worker with PCR-confirmed SARS-CoV-2 infection or an uninfected control (not recorded which). The CDR3 sequence is CASSRDRFRSGANVLTF. The CDR3 DNA sequence: TGTGCCAGCAGCCGGGACAGGTTCCGCTCTGGGGCCAACGTCCTGACTTTC.